This entry describes one T cell receptor beta chain. Its antigen is currently unknown. The data belong to a study of CD8+CD57+ T cells in acquired aplastic anemia. As for the study in general: Sorted cells (CD4+ and CD8+) yielded DNA amounts that averaged approximately 3.2 ug.

Germline loops: CDR1 LGHNA, CDR2 YNFKEQ. V lost 2 bases to trimming and J lost 6 bases, with 16 bases between them. The CDR3 runs to 15 residues. Patients chosen for sequencing had shown CD8+CD57+ cell expansion by flow cytometry. According to the study, genomic DNA was the template for TCR beta VDJ and CDR3 profiling. TCRdb itself ran the reads through MiXCR, one entry per CDR3 protein. The sample lists 75,000 to 80,000 distinct CDR3 sequences; roughly three quarters were seen once. Study observations and caveats: Patients and controls were found to share twenty-nine CD8+ CDR3 sequences. CD8+ Simpson's diversity did not differ significantly between patients and controls.

This sequence originates from a human donor with aplastic anemia. This sequence joins TRBV4-2 and TRBJ1-1; tentative D call: TRBD1 (5 bases). Sequenced input: sorted CD4+, CD8+, or CD8+CD57+ T cells (not recorded which) from PBMCs. CDR3 sequence (DNA): TGTGCCAGCAGCCAACTACAGGCTATTGACTCTGAAGCTTTCTTT. Translated: CASSQLQAIDSEAFF.